This is a list of T cell receptor beta chains from one sample in a study of cytomegalovirus exposure and HLA in healthy donors. The data were produced by immunoSEQ multiplex PCR, yet TCRdb's version contains in-frame clones alone and is incomplete. Counted here are roughly 200,000 clones, 9.5% to 15% occurring once; the ten biggest clones make up approximately 8.3%. The sample taken for sequencing was PBMCs. All receptors come from a man aged 45-65 years in good health and CMV-seropositive. The CDR3 runs from the conserved cysteine through the conserved F or W. D genes are given only for firm matches. Size is stated for part of the rows, as once, few or many counts, or as a class when the clone is expanded.

J	V	size	D	CDR3	DNA
TRBJ2-5	TRBV5-1	few	-	CASSGEQGPSQETQYF	TGCGCCAGCAGCGGGGAACAGGGTCCCTCCCAAGAGACCCAGTACTTC
TRBJ1-5	TRBV2	-	-	CASSTGYFSNQPQHF	TGTGCCAGCAGTACAGGTTACTTTAGCAATCAGCCCCAGCATTTT
TRBJ1-1	TRBV5-4	-	-	CASSPGGDTEAFF	TGTGCCAGCAGCCCCGGGGGTGACACTGAAGCTTTCTTT
TRBJ2-3	TRBV5-1	-	TRBD1	CASSKTGEITDTQYF	TGCGCCAGCAGCAAAACAGGGGAAATCACAGATACGCAGTATTTT
TRBJ2-3	TRBV4-3	once	-	CASSPGRGLLNTQYF	TGCGCCAGCAGCCCGGGGAGGGGGTTGTTGAATACGCAGTATTTT
TRBJ1-6	TRBV7-6	-	-	CASSLVEGNSPLHF	TGTGCCAGCAGCTTAGTAGAGGGTAATTCACCCCTCCACTTT
TRBJ1-1	TRBV7-2	-	TRBD1	CASSPDRGGYPEAFF	TGTGCCAGCAGCCCGGACAGGGGCGGATACCCCGAAGCTTTCTTT
TRBJ1-2	TRBV9	few	TRBD1	CASSVGTGGNYGYTF	TGTGCCAGCAGCGTAGGGACAGGTGGTAACTATGGCTACACCTTC
TRBJ2-3	TRBV9	few	TRBD2	CASSGRGAPRGTDTQYF	TGTGCCAGCAGCGGGCGGGGGGCTCCGCGAGGCACAGATACGCAGTATTTT
TRBJ1-6	TRBV30	-	-	CAWRARRNNSPLHF	TGTGCCTGGAGGGCACGGAGGAATAATTCACCCCTCCACTTT
TRBJ1-6	TRBV6-6	few	-	CASSFTPNYNSPLHF	TGTGCCAGCAGTTTTACACCGAACTATAATTCACCCCTCCACTTT
TRBJ2-3	TRBV30	-	-	CAWLSGTGKDTQYF	TGTGCCTGGTTGTCCGGGACTGGTAAGGATACGCAGTATTTT
TRBJ1-1	TRBV11-3	few	-	CASSSYRVTEAFF	TGTGCCAGCAGCTCCTACAGGGTTACTGAAGCTTTCTTT
TRBJ1-4	TRBV11-3	-	-	CASSLDPPGANEKLFF	TGTGCCAGCAGCTTAGATCCTCCAGGGGCTAATGAAAAACTGTTTTTT
TRBJ2-6	TRBV5-6	few	TRBD2	CASSWWSGTRNSGANVLTF	TGTGCCAGCAGCTGGTGGTCCGGGACTAGGAACTCTGGGGCCAACGTCCTGACTTTC
TRBJ1-4	TRBV4-1	-	TRBD1	CASSPGQGRTNEKLFF	TGCGCCAGCAGCCCCGGACAGGGGCGAACTAATGAAAAACTGTTTTTT
TRBJ1-5	TRBV5-1	-	-	CASRDTADQPQHF	TGCGCCAGCAGAGACACCGCCGATCAGCCCCAGCATTTT
TRBJ1-5	TRBV6-5	few	-	CASSTDWNQPQHF	TGTGCCAGCAGTACCGACTGGAATCAGCCCCAGCATTTT
TRBJ1-1	TRBV28	-	-	CASSLVGQGLAEAFF	TGTGCCAGCAGTTTAGTTGGGCAGGGGCTGGCTGAAGCTTTCTTT
TRBJ2-7	TRBV6-5	few	-	CASSSTYEQYF	TGTGCCAGCAGTTCCACCTACGAGCAGTACTTC
TRBJ2-7	TRBV4-1	-	TRBD2	CASSLGMAGGAYEQYF	TGCGCCAGCAGCCTGGGGATGGCCGGGGGGGCCTACGAGCAGTACTTC
TRBJ1-1	TRBV5-1	few	-	CASSKDMITEAFF	TGCGCCAGCAGCAAAGACATGATCACTGAAGCTTTCTTT
TRBJ2-5	TRBV19	-	-	CASSMLGGETQYF	TGTGCCAGTAGTATGTTAGGGGGAGAGACCCAGTACTTC
TRBJ1-2	TRBV6-5	few	TRBD1	CASRASGTGDIGYTF	TGTGCCAGCAGAGCCTCCGGGACAGGGGATATAGGCTACACCTTC
TRBJ1-5	TRBV12-2	-	-	CASRFMGGESNQPQHF	TGTGCAAGTCGCTTCATGGGGGGTGAAAGCAATCAGCCCCAGCATTTT
TRBJ2-3	TRBV4-3	-	-	CASSRDLTDTQYF	TGCGCCAGCAGTCGGGACTTAACAGATACGCAGTATTTT
TRBJ1-2	TRBV6-5	-	TRBD1	CASRGSGTGARGYTF	TGTGCCAGCAGGGGATCCGGGACAGGGGCGCGTGGCTACACCTTC
TRBJ1-2	TRBV2	-	TRBD1	CASRTGQAFNYGYTF	TGTGCCAGCAGGACAGGACAGGCGTTCAACTATGGCTACACCTTC
TRBJ1-5	TRBV7-2	few	-	CASSLRRGDNQPQHF	TGTGCCAGCAGCTTAAGACGGGGTGACAATCAGCCCCAGCATTTT
TRBJ1-5	TRBV18	few	TRBD1	CASSSGQGKDKPQHF	TGTGCCAGCTCATCGGGACAGGGTAAGGATAAGCCCCAGCATTTT
TRBJ2-5	TRBV5-8	few	TRBD2	CASSLLASGGLYQETQYF	TGTGCCAGCAGCTTGTTGGCTAGCGGGGGCCTGTACCAAGAGACCCAGTACTTC
TRBJ2-7	TRBV7-8	few	TRBD1	CATNPGQGFEQYF	TGTGCCACTAACCCGGGACAGGGGTTCGAGCAGTACTTC
TRBJ1-3	TRBV4-1	-	-	CASSQALGNTIYF	TGCGCCAGCAGCCAAGCACTAGGAAACACCATATATTTT
TRBJ1-5	TRBV7-9	once	-	CASSLSGDNQPQHF	TGTGCCAGCAGCTTAAGCGGAGACAATCAGCCCCAGCATTTT
TRBJ1-3	TRBV30	-	-	CAWSEGSSGNTIYF	TGTGCCTGGAGCGAGGGTTCCTCTGGAAACACCATATATTTT
TRBJ2-3	TRBV5-8	few	TRBD1	CASSLTGGAGDTQYF	TGTGCCAGCAGCTTGACAGGGGGCGCGGGAGATACGCAGTATTTT
TRBJ1-5	TRBV6-1	many	-	CASRMDWNQPQHF	TGTGCCAGCCGGATGGACTGGAATCAGCCCCAGCATTTT
TRBJ1-1	TRBV30	few	TRBD1	CAWSGGRGRGTEAFF	TGTGCCTGGAGTGGCGGCAGGGGGCGCGGGACTGAAGCTTTCTTT
TRBJ2-7	TRBV9	few	TRBD1	CASSVGQAQYEQYF	TGTGCCAGCAGCGTCGGACAGGCCCAGTACGAGCAGTACTTC
TRBJ2-7	TRBV19	many	TRBD2	CASSLSGGANYEQYF	TGTGCCAGTAGTCTTAGCGGGGGGGCTAATTACGAGCAGTACTTC
TRBJ1-2	TRBV10-2	-	TRBD1	CASRVAFGQGAFRDSGYTF	TGCGCCAGCAGAGTGGCCTTCGGACAGGGGGCGTTTCGGGATTCTGGCTACACCTTC
TRBJ2-3	TRBV4-3	-	-	CASSQGLGDTQYF	TGCGCCAGCAGCCAGGGCTTGGGAGATACGCAGTATTTT
TRBJ1-3	TRBV5-1	few	-	CASSSREGRSSGNTIYF	TGCGCCAGCAGCTCCCGGGAGGGCCGATCGTCTGGAAACACCATATATTTT
TRBJ1-2	TRBV5-1	-	TRBD1	CASSRGQGFQEGYTF	TGCGCCAGCAGCAGAGGACAGGGGTTCCAAGAGGGCTACACCTTC
TRBJ2-7	TRBV29-1	-	-	CSVVGRTGEQYF	TGCAGCGTTGTGGGGAGAACGGGCGAGCAGTACTTC
TRBJ2-1	TRBV28	few	TRBD2	CASSSLGTSGGIYNEQFF	TGTGCCAGCAGTTCCCTCGGGACTAGCGGGGGGATCTACAATGAGCAGTTCTTC
TRBJ2-1	TRBV5-1	once	TRBD2	CASSATSGGRDEQFF	TGCGCCAGCAGCGCTACTAGCGGGGGACGCGATGAGCAGTTCTTC
TRBJ1-6	TRBV5-4	few	TRBD1	CASSLGQDSYNSPLHF	TGTGCCAGCAGCCTTGGACAGGATTCCTATAATTCACCCCTCCACTTT
TRBJ1-2	TRBV19	few	-	CASSITQGSAGYTF	TGTGCCAGTAGTATTACCCAGGGGTCGGCTGGCTACACCTTC
TRBJ2-2	TRBV7-2	-	TRBD2	CASSPGLANTGELFF	TGTGCCAGCAGTCCGGGACTAGCCAACACCGGGGAGCTGTTTTTT
TRBJ2-3	TRBV5-1	-	TRBD2	CASSSIGGGGDTQYF	TGCGCCAGCAGCTCCATCGGGGGGGGCGGCGATACGCAGTATTTT
TRBJ2-1	TRBV10-3	-	-	CAISDLTGNEQFF	TGTGCCATCAGTGATTTAACAGGGAATGAGCAGTTCTTC
TRBJ2-2	TRBV7-2	-	-	CASSFSTGELFF	TGTGCCAGCAGCTTCTCCACCGGGGAGCTGTTTTTT